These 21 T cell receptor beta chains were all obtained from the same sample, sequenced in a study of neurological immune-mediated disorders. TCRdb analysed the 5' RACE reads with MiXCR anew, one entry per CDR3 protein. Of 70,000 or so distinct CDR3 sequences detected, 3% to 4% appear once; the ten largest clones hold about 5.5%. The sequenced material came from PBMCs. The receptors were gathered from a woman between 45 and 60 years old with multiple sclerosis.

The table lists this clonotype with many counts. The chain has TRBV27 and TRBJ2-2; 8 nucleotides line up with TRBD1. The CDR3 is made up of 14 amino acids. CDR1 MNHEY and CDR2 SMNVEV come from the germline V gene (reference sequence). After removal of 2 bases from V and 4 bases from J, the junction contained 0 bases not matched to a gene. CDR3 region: CASSLDRGTGELFF. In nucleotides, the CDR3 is TGTGCCAGCAGTTTAGACAGGGGCACCGGGGAGCTGTTTTTT.

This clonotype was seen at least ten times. The CDR3 coding sequence is TGCGCCAGCAGTGAAGGACTAGCGGTAAACTCCTACGAGCAGTACTTC. Its protein is CASSEGLAVNSYEQYF. The chain employs TRBV10-2 and TRBJ2-7; 10 bases align to TRBD2. Germline lookup yields CDR1 WSHSY and CDR2 SAAADI. There are 16 residues in the CDR3. Unmatched junction bases numbered 5, after V lost 3 bases and J lost 0 bases.

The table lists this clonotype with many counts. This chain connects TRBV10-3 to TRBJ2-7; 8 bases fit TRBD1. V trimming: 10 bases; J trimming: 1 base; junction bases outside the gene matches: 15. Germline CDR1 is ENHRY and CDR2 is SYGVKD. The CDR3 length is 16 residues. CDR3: CATLWEGTGVSYEQYF. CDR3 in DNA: TGTGCCACCCTGTGGGAAGGGACAGGCGTATCCTACGAGCAGTACTTC.

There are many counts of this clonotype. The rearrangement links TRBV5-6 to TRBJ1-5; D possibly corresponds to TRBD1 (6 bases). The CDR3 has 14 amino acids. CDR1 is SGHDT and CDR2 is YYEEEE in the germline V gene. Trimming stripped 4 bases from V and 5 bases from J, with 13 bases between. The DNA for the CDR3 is TGTGCCAGCAGCGAGGGACAATTAGATCAGCCCCAGCATTTT. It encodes CASSEGQLDQPQHF.

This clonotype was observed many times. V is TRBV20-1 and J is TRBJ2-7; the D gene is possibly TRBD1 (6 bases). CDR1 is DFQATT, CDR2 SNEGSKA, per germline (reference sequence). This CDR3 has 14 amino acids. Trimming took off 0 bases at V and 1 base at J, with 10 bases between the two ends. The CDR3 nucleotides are TGCAGTGCTAGAGACCCGACAGGATCCTACGAGCAGTACGTC. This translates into CSARDPTGSYEQYV.

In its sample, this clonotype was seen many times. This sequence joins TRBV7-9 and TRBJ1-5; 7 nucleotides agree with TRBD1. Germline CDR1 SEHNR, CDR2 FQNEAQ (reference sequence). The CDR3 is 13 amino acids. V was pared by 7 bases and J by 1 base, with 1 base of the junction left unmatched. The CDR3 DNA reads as TGTGCCAGCACGGACAGGAGCAATCAGCCCCAGCATTTT. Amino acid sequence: CASTDRSNQPQHF.

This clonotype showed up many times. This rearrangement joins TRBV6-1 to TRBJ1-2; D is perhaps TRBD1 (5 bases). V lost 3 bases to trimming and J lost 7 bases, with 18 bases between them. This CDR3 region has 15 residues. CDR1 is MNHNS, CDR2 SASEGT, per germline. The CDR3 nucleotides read TGTGCCAGCAGTGATGGACCGGACAAAGCCCGTGGCTACACCTTC. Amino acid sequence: CASSDGPDKARGYTF.

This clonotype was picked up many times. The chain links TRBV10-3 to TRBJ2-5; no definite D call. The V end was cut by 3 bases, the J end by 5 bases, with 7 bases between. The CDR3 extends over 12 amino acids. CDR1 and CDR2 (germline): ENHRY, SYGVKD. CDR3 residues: CAISEKRETQYF. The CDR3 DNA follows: TGTGCCATCAGTGAAAAACGTGAGACCCAGTACTTC.

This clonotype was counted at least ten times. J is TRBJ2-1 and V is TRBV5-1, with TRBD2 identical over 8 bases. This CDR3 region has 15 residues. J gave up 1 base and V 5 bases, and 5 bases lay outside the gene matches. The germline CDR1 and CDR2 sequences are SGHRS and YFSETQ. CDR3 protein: CASSVGGRSYNEQFF. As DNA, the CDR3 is TGCGCCAGCAGTGTTGGCGGGAGGTCCTACAATGAGCAGTTCTTC.

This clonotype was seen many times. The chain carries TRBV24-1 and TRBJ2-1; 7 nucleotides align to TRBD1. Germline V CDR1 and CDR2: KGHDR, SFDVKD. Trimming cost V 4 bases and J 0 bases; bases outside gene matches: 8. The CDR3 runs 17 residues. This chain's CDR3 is CATSDPRGRNSYNEQFF. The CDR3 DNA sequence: TGTGCCACCAGTGACCCAAGGGGGCGGAACTCCTACAATGAGCAGTTCTTC.

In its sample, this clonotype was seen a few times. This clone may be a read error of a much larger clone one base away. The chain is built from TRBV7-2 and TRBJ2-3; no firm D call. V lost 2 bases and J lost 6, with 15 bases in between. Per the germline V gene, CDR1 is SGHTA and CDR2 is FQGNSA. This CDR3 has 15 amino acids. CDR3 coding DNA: TGTGCCAGCAGCTTAAATCTCATCCCGGTGGATACGCAGTATTTT. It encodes CASSLNLIPVDTQYF.

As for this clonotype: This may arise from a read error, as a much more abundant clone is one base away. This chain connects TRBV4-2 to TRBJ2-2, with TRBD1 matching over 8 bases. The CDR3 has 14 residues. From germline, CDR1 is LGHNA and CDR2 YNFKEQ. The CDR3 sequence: CVSNLKQGAGELFF. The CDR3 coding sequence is TGTGTCAGCAACCTCAAACAGGGGGCCGGGGAGCTGTTTTTT.

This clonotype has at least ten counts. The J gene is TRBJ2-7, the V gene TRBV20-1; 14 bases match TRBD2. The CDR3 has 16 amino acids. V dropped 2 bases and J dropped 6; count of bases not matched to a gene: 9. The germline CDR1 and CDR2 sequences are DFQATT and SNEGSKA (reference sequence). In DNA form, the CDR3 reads TGCAGTGCTAGAAAGACTAGCGGGAGGGCCTGGGTCGAGCAGTACTTC. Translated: CSARKTSGRAWVEQYF.

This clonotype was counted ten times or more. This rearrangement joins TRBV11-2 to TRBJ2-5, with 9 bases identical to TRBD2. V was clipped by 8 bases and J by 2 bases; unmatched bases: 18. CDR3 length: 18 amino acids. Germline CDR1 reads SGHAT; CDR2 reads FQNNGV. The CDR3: CASLNLYGLAGKQETQYF. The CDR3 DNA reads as TGTGCCAGCCTAAATTTATACGGGCTAGCGGGAAAACAAGAGACCCAGTACTTC. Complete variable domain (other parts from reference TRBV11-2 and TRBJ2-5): EAGVAQSPRYKIIEKRQSVAFWCNPISGHATLYWYQQILGQGPKLLIQFQNNGVVDDSQLPKDRFSAERLKGVDSTLKIQPAKLEDSAVYLCASLNLYGLAGKQETQYFGPGTRLLVL.

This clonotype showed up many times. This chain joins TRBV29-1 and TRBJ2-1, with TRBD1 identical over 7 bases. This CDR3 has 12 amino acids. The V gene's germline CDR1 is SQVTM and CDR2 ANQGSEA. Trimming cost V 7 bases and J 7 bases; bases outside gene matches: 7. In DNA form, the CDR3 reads TGCAGCGCCAGTCAGGGGGTGAATGAGCAGTTCTTC. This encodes CSASQGVNEQFF.

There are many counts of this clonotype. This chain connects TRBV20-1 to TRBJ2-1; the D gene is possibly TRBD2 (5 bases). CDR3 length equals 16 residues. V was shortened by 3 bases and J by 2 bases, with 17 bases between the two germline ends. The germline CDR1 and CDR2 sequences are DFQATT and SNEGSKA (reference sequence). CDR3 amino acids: CSASRFSSMAYNEQFF. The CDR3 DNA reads TGCAGTGCTAGCCGGTTTTCTAGCATGGCCTACAATGAGCAGTTCTTC.

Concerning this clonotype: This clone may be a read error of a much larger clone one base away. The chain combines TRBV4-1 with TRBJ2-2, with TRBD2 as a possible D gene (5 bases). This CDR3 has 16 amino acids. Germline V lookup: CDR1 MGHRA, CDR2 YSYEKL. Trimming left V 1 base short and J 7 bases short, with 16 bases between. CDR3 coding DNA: TGCGCCAGCAGCCAAGGAGCGGTCCCGGCCAACGGGGAGCTGTTTTTT. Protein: CASSQGAVPANGELFF.

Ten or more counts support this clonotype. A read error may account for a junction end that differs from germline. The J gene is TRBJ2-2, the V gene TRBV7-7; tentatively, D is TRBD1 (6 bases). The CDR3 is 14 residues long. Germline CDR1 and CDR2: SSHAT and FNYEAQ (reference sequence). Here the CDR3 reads CASSLGGATGELFF. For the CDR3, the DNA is TGTGCTAGCAGCTTAGGGGGAGCCACCGGGGAGCTGTTTTTT.

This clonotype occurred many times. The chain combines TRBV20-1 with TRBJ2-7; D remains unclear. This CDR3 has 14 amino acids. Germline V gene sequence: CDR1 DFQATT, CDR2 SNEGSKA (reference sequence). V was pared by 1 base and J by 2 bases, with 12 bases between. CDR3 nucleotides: TGCAGTGCTAGAGTGCCCAGGTACCCCTACGAGCAGTACTTC. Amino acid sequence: CSARVPRYPYEQYF.

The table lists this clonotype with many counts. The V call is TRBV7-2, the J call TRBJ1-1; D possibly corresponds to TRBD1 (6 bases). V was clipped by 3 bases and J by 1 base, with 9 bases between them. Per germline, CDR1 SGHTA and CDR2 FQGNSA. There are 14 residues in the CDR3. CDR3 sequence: CASSLAGENTEAFF. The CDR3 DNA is TGTGCCAGCAGCTTGGCAGGGGAGAACACTGAAGCTTTCTTT.

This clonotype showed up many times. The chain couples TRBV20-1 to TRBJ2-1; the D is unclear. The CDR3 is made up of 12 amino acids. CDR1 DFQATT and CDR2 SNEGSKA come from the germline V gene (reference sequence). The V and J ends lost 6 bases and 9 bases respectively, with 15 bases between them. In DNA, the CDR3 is TGCAGTGCCCTCGGAGCCCTGGCTGAGCAGTTCTTC. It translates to CSALGALAEQFF.